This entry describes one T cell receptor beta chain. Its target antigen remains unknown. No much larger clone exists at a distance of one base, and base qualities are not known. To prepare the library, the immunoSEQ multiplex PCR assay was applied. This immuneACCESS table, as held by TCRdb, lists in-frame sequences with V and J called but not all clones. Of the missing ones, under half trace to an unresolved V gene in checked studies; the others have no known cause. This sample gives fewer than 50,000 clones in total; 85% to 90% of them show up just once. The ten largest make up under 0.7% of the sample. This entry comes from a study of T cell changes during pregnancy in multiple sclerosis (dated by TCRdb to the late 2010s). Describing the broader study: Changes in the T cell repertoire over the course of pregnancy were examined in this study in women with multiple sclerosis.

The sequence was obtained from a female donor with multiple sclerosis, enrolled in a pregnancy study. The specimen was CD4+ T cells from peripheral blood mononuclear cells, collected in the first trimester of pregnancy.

The CDR3 has the sequence CAAKGRSTEAYEQYF. DNA sequence: TGTGCCGCAAAAGGCCGCAGTACCGAGGCCTACGAGCAGTACTTC. Rearrangement joined TRBV10-3 to TRBJ2-7; no D gene call is confident. The CDR3 goes from the cysteine to the phenylalanine over 15 residues. CDR3 DNA only is kept here, 45 bases in frame from base 1. The germline V gene provides CDR1 ENHRY and CDR2 SYGVKD. The junction carries 22 bases between V and J, which are trimmed by 11 bases and 2 bases respectively.